This entry concerns a single T cell receptor beta chain. Its antigen has not been determined. Base qualities are not provided; no much larger clone lies one nucleotide away. Inclusive of the bounding cysteine and phenylalanine, the CDR3 is 16 residues long. Of all the DNA, just the CDR3 is kept, 48 bases in frame from base 1. The junction shows trimming of 5 bases on V and 0 bases on J, plus 14 bases between the germline ends. The germline V gene sets CDR1 to SGHVS and CDR2 to FQNEAQ. Using the deep immunoSEQ assay, multiplex PCR amplified TCR CDR3 regions from genomic DNA. Extracted genomic DNA from each cell subset was distributed evenly across all wells of several immunoSEQ 96-well plates, and each plate was treated as a replicate. Each replicate PCR for sorted subsets received approximately 200 ng genomic DNA, equal to about 29,000 T cell genomes. Purified libraries were measured with a Qubit 3.0 fluorometer, size-checked on a Bioanalyzer 2100, and measured again with the KAPA Library Quantification kit. Every immunoSEQ 96-well plate was sequenced on a dedicated single-read 150-cycle Illumina NextSeq 550 flow cell. On the study's bioinformatics: The immunoSEQ output contained only junctional sequences without quality scores, so filtering could not match that applied to full-length reads. To assign V/J genes and CDR3, sequences were annotated using PyIR, a Python wrapper for IgBLAST v1.9, with IMGT germline references. Reads were removed for weak V/J assignments (E-value above 1e-6), missing CDR3, stop codons, out-of-frame junctions, or ambiguous translated residues. A V3J clonotype was defined by an identical inferred V gene, J gene, and CDR3 amino acid sequence. The percentage overlap between two repertoires was calculated by dividing the number of shared unique clonotypes by the size of the smaller repertoire. Three approaches were used to assess repertoire richness: RTK rarefaction, the Chao1 estimator, and Recon v2.1 estimates of unobserved clonotypes. Generation probabilities were computed with OLGA for all TCRbeta clonotypes obtained by the gDNA method from a few donors. Held by TCRdb, this immuneACCESS table contains in-frame sequences only and omits some clones. Under half of the omission traces to an unresolved V gene where checked; the cause of the rest is unknown. Clonal size and the V and J genes are those of that table, whereas D and trimming came from the DNA. Recorded for this sample are over a million clones; roughly 98.5% of them occurred a single time. In total, the top ten clones hold approximately 0.4% of the sample.

The record originates from a study of shared clonotypes between healthy human individuals (dated by TCRdb to about 2020). General notes on the study: The cohort included three men and a couple of women between 18 and 49 years of age. Leukapheresis yielded between about 0.9 and 10 billion PBMCs per donor. For each donor, CD4 naive and CD4 memory were each run on three plates, CD8 naive on two plates, and CD8 memory on one plate. Blood TCR repertoires of about 5 healthy adults were deeply sequenced to estimate repertoire size and the extent of clonotype sharing between individuals. To increase sequencing depth and limit assay-specific biases, TCR repertoire library preparation and sequencing were carried out by different laboratories using diverse techniques. The paper as a whole reports these results and caveats: The small number of donors limited the genetic and exposure-history diversity represented. Compared with non-shared clonotypes, the clonotypes found in all four sorted-subset donors had higher generation probabilities. When a few donors were compared, the shared fraction of clonotypes was around 5.1% for naive CD4, 3% to 4% for naive CD8, 2% to 2.5% for memory CD4, and 0.35% to 0.5% for memory CD8. Incomplete sequencing was indicated by rarefaction of sorted-subset datasets, despite the large sequencing depth. Sampling was restricted to blood, and TCR repertoires in tissue are likely to differ from TCR repertoires in blood. Naive subsets generally had larger estimated clonotype richness than memory subsets. Pairwise subsampling indicated that sequencing depth was expected to affect the degree of clonotype sharing among donors.

The donors were healthy, HIV-negative adults who had no recently reported acute infections or vaccinations. Every donor was a Caucasian adult residing in Nashville, Tennessee, USA. CD4+ T cells were enriched by magnetic negative selection; naive cells were then positively selected on CD45RA, and the negative fraction formed the memory subset. Blood was collected by leukapheresis, and PBMCs were isolated by Ficoll-Histopaque density gradient centrifugation and then cryopreserved in liquid nitrogen vapor phase. Analytical flow cytometry was used to check the purity and quantity of every magnetically sorted T cell population. From each sorted fraction, genomic DNA was isolated and quantified by UV absorbance on a Nanodrop 2000c.

Source material: naive CD4+ T cells sorted from blood. The cell subset or site label for this specimen denotes: CD45RA+ positively selected. The sequence was collected from a young man in good health. The chain joins TRBV7-8 to TRBJ1-5, with TRBD1 tentatively as D gene (5 bases match). At the DNA level, the sequence is TGTGCCAGCAGCCCTGGGACCGACTATAGCAATCAGCCCCAGCATTTT. This codes for CASSPGTDYSNQPQHF.